This T cell receptor beta chain was observed in a study of T cell responses to AZD1222 COVID-19 vaccine. Overall study results and limits: Once two AZD1222 doses were given, Spike-specific TCR breadth and depth went up. Recipients of AZD1222 seropositive at baseline numbered only five or six.

Concerning this clone itself: Its antigen is still unknown.

Profiled with immunoSEQ multiplex PCR; TCRdb holds only in-frame clones, not every one. The sample carries approximately 180,000 clones, about 92% recorded once. CDR3 length: 15 amino acids. Trimming removed 3 bases from V and 6 bases from J, with 16 bases in between. Germline V lookup: CDR1 SGDLS, CDR2 YYNGEE. This chain joins TRBV9 and TRBJ2-1; D might be TRBD1 or TRBD2, each matching 5 bases. This receptor was taken from an adult who received the MenACWY meningococcal vaccine as a control. The sequencing used peripheral blood, collected 28 days after the second dose of the MenACWY control vaccine. This CDR3 is CASSARLGPSNEQFF. The CDR3 DNA follows: TGTGCCAGCAGCGCCAGACTGGGACCCTCCAATGAGCAGTTCTTC.